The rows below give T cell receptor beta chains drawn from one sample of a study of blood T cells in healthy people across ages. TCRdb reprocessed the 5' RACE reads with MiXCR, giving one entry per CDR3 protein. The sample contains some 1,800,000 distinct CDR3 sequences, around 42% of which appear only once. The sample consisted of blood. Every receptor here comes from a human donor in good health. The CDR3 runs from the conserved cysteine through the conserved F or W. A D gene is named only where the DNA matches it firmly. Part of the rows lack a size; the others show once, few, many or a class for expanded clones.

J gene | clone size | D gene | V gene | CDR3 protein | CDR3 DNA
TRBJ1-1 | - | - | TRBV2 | CASSESRIGGTEAFF | TGTGCCAGCAGTGAAAGTAGGATCGGGGGCACTGAAGCTTTCTTT
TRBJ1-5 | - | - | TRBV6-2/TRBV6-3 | CASFDGGSVNQPQHF | TGTGCCAGCTTCGACGGGGGGAGCGTTAATCAGCCCCAGCATTTT
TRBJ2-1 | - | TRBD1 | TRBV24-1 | CATSERQGNYNEQFF | TGTGCCACCAGTGAGCGACAGGGGAACTACAATGAGCAGTTCTTC
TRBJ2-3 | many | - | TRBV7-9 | CASSPPDTQYF | TGTGCCAGCAGTCCCCCGGATACGCAGTATTTT
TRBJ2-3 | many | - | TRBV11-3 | CASSLGVPDTQYF | TGTGCCAGCAGCTTAGGCGTCCCAGATACGCAGTATTTT
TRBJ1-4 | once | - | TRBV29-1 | CGADTGYEKLFF | TGCGGCGCAGATACAGGGTATGAAAAACTGTTTTTT
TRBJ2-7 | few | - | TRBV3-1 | CASSQDFVTGRAGEQYF | TGTGCCAGCAGCCAAGATTTCGTGACAGGACGCGCCGGCGAGCAGTACTTC
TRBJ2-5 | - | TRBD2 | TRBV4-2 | CASSQELLAGEEQYF | TGTGCCAGCAGCCAAGAGTTACTAGCGGGGGAAGAGCAGTACTTC
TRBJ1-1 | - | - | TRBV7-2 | CASSLVFWENTEAFF | TGTGCCAGCAGCTTAGTGTTCTGGGAAAACACTGAAGCTTTCTTT
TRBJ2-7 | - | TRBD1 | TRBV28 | CASSLGTGRSSYEQYF | TGTGCCAGCAGTTTGGGGACAGGAAGGAGCTCCTACGAGCAGTACTTC
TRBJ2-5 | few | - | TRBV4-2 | CASSQDGHLQTQYF | TGTGCCAGCAGCCAAGATGGTCATTTGCAGACCCAGTACTTC
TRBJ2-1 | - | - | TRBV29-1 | CSGLGFSYNEQFF | TGCAGTGGTCTGGGTTTCTCCTACAATGAGCAGTTCTTC
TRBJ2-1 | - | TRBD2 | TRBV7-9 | CATELAGDNEQFF | TGTGCCACCGAGTTGGCGGGGGACAATGAGCAGTTCTTC
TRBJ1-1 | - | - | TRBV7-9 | CASGVEMNTEAFF | TGTGCCTCCGGCGTGGAAATGAACACTGAAGCTTTCTTT
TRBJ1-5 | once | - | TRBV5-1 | CASSLESTNQPQHF | TGCGCCAGCAGCTTGGAGTCAACAAATCAGCCCCAGCATTTT
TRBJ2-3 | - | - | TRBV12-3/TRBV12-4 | CASSLAPTESTDTQYF | TGTGCCAGCAGTTTAGCCCCGACAGAGAGCACAGATACGCAGTATTTT
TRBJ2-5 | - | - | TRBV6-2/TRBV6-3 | CASSYTAYATQYF | TGTGCCAGCAGTTACACGGCCTATGCGACCCAGTACTTC
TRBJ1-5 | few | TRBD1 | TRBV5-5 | CASSRGTGLNQPQHF | TGTGCCAGCAGCAGGGGGACAGGACTTAATCAGCCCCAGCATTTT
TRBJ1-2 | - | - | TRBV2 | CAIALRVLANYGYTF | TGTGCCATCGCACTCCGGGTTCTAGCTAACTATGGCTACACCTTC
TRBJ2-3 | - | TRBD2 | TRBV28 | CASSPTSGRGVADTQYF | TGTGCCAGCAGCCCTACCTCTGGGCGGGGGGTGGCAGATACGCAGTATTTT
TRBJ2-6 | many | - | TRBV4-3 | CASSQGARETGANVLTF | TGCGCCAGCAGCCAGGGGGCGCGAGAAACTGGGGCCAACGTCCTGACTTTC
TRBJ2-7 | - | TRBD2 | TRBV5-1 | CASSSQGSGGIYEQYF | TGCGCCAGCAGCTCCCAGGGAAGCGGGGGAATCTACGAGCAGTACTTC
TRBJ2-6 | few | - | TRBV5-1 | CASSLVVRGWTGANVLTF | TGCGCCAGCAGCTTGGTGGTGCGGGGCTGGACTGGGGCCAACGTCCTGACTTTC
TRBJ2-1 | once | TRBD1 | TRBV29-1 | CSVAGTGEGEQFF | TGCAGCGTAGCCGGGACAGGGGAAGGTGAGCAGTTCTTC
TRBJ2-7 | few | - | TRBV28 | CASSFRRGQVSQTYEQYF | TGTGCCAGCAGTTTTCGGAGGGGGCAAGTTTCCCAAACCTACGAGCAGTACTTC
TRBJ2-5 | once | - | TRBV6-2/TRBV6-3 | CASRPFQQEEAQYF | TGTGCCAGCAGACCCTTCCAACAAGAAGAGGCCCAGTACTTC
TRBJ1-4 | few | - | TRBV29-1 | CSVEDPAVEKLFF | TGCAGCGTTGAAGATCCCGCAGTTGAAAAACTGTTTTTT
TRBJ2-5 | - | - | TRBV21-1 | CASSKVLRETQYF | TGTGCCAGCAGCAAAGTCCTGAGGGAGACCCAGTACTTC
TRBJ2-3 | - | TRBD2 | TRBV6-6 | CASSPKSGGAQDTQYF | TGTGCCAGCAGCCCCAAAAGCGGGGGGGCCCAAGATACGCAGTATTTT
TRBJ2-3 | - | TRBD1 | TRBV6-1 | CASSEGQGIPSTDTQYF | TGTGCCAGCAGTGAGGGACAGGGAATTCCTAGCACAGATACGCAGTATTTT
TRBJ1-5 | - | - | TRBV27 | CASSLLGSQPQHF | TGTGCCAGCAGTTTGCTCGGGAGTCAGCCCCAGCATTTT
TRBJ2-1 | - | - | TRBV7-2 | CASSLGGAWVNEQIF | TGTGCCAGCAGCTTAGGAGGGGCGTGGGTGAATGAGCAGATCTTC
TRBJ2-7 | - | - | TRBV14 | CASSGRGESYEQYF | TGTGCCAGCAGCGGGAGGGGGGAATCCTACGAGCAGTACTTC
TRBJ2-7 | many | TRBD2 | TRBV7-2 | CASSSGGDYEQYF | TGTGCCAGCAGCAGCGGGGGGGACTACGAGCAGTACTTC
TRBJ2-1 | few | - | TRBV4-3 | CASSQGTGTYNEQFF | TGCGCCAGCAGCCAAGGTACGGGAACCTACAATGAGCAGTTCTTC
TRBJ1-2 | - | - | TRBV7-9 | CASSRYGGVGYGYTF | TGTGCCAGCAGTCGCTACGGGGGAGTGGGCTATGGCTACACCTTC
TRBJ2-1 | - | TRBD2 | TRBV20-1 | CSARQLAGGPNEQFF | TGCAGTGCTAGACAACTAGCGGGGGGGCCAAATGAGCAGTTCTTC
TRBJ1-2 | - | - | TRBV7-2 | CASSFGGTGGYTF | TGTGCCAGCAGCTTCGGTGGTACTGGAGGCTACACCTTC
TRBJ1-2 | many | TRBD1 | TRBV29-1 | CSVVSQGAGYGYTF | TGCAGCGTTGTATCACAGGGGGCTGGGTATGGCTACACCTTC
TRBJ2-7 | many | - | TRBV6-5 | CASRRPSTLGDEQYF | TGTGCCAGCAGGCGCCCCTCGACTCTAGGGGACGAGCAGTACTTC
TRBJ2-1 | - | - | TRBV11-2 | CASSPPGDSYNEQFF | TGTGCCAGCAGCCCGCCCGGGGACTCCTACAATGAGCAGTTCTTC
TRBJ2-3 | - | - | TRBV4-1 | CASSQGGGGATDTQYF | TGCGCCAGCAGCCAAGGGGGTGGGGGGGCCACAGATACGCAGTATTTT
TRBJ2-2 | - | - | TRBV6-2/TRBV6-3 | CASSSPGLTLFF | TGTGCCAGCAGTTCCCCGGGACTGACCCTGTTTTTT
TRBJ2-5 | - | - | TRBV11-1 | CASSLGGRPQETQYF | TGTGCCAGCAGCTTAGGAGGTCGACCACAAGAGACCCAGTACTTC
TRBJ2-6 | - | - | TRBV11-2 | CASSSGARLRAGANVLTF | TGTGCCAGCAGCTCTGGGGCCCGCCTTAGGGCTGGGGCCAACGTCCTGACTTTC
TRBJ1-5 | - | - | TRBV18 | CASSLRKGGDQPQHF | TGTGCCAGCTCCCTACGGAAGGGAGGGGACCAGCCCCAGCATTTT
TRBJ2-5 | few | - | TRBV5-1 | CASSFNRERVETQYF | TGCGCCAGCAGCTTTAACAGGGAACGGGTCGAGACCCAGTACTTC
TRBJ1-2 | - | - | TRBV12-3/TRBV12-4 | CASRSGGRDYGYTF | TGTGCCAGCAGGTCAGGAGGCAGAGACTATGGCTACACCTTC
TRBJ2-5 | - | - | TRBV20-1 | CSALDRTEEETQYF | TGCAGTGCCCTAGACAGGACAGAAGAAGAGACCCAGTACTTC
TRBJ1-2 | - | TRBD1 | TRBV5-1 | CASRPTGTGGSGGYTF | TGCGCCAGCAGACCCACCGGGACAGGGGGCTCAGGTGGCTACACCTTC
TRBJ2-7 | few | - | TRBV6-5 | CASSGDTGSYEQYF | TGTGCCAGCAGCGGGGATACAGGTTCCTACGAGCAGTACTTC
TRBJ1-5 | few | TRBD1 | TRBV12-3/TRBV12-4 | CASSTGGSNQPQHF | TGTGCCAGCAGCACAGGGGGTAGCAATCAGCCCCAGCATTTT
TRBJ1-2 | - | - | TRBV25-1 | CASSETRYGYTF | TGTGCCAGCAGTGAAACCCGCTATGGCTACACCTTC
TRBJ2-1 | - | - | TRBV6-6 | CASSTLGGGEQFF | TGTGCCAGCAGCACCCTAGGGGGAGGTGAGCAGTTCTTC